The T cell receptor beta chain described here comes from a study of blood T cell repertoires in COVID-19. Looking at the study overall: T cells, B-cell-depleted T cells, or PBMCs supplied cDNA or gDNA.

Per the germline V gene, CDR1 is SNHLY and CDR2 is FYNNEI. This CDR3 has 15 residues. V lost 0 bases and J lost 6, with 14 bases in between. In the authors' methods: Scientists estimated how many nucleated cells there were by amplifying reference gene primers. The method was immunoSEQ multiplex PCR; TCRdb's version includes in-frame clones alone and lacks a portion of them. That table gives V, J and clone size, and the DNA gave D and trimming. The sample lists a few hundred thousand clones; about four fifths were seen once. Patients of the Seattle cohort, enrolled during active infection, were followed longitudinally.

The sequence was collected from a person aged 65 to 79 with COVID-19, enrolled during active disease. Sequencing used peripheral blood. The chain couples TRBV2 to TRBJ1-2; tentatively, D is TRBD1 (5 bases). The CDR3 protein is CASSEALGRGNGYTF. CDR3 in DNA: TGTGCCAGCAGTGAAGCGCTGGGGAGGGGTAATGGCTACACCTTC.